This paragraph reports one T cell receptor (beta chain). What it binds is not known. The record originates from a study of cytomegalovirus exposure and HLA in healthy donors. This PCR relied on a set of 60 Vbeta primers and 13 Jbeta primers. Libraries were prepared by immunoSEQ multiplex PCR; TCRdb keeps only in-frame clonotypes and omits some of them. The table records roughly 110,000 clones, roughly four fifths of them present only once. Germline V CDR1 and CDR2: LGHNT, FRNRAP. V lost 1 base and J 4 bases, leaving 8 bases between the germline ends. This CDR3 contains 14 residues. General study findings and limits: Highly shared variants forming one cluster were likely a sequencing artifact. It was in a later analysis that TCR association rates were seen to vary by HLA locus, highest for DRB1 and lowest for HLA-C.

The chain employs TRBV12-5 and TRBJ1-3, with D hard to call. Sequencing was carried out using PBMCs. The sequence was obtained from a man aged 45-60 years in good health and CMV-seronegative. Here the CDR3 DNA reads TGTGCTAGTGGTTTGGGAGAACCAGGAAACACCATATATTTT. Residues: CASGLGEPGNTIYF.